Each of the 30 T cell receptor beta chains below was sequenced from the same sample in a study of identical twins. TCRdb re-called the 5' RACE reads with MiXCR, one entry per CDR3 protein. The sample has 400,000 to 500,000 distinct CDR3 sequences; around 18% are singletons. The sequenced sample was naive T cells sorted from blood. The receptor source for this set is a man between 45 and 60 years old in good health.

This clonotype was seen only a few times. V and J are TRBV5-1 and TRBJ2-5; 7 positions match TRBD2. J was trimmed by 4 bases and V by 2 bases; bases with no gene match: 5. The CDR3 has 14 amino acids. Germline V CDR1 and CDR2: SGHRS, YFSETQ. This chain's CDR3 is CASSFGTSAETQYF. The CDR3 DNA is TGCGCCAGCAGCTTTGGTACTAGCGCAGAGACCCAGTACTTC.

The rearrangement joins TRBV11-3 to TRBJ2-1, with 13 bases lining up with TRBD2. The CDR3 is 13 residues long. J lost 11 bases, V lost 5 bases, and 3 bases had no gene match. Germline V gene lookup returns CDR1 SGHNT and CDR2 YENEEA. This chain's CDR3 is CASSPGLAGKQFF. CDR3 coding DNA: TGTGCCAGCAGCCCGGGACTAGCGGGAAAGCAGTTCTTC.

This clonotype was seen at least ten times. The CDR3 reads CASSRDQPTDTQYF. In nucleotides, the CDR3 is TGCGCCAGCAGCCGGGACCAGCCCACAGATACGCAGTATTTT. This chain links TRBV5-1 with TRBJ2-3, with D perhaps being TRBD1 or TRBD2 (5 bases each). Per the germline V gene, CDR1 is SGHRS and CDR2 is YFSETQ. The CDR3 length is 14 residues. Trimming took off 4 bases at V and 2 bases at J, with 11 bases between the two ends.

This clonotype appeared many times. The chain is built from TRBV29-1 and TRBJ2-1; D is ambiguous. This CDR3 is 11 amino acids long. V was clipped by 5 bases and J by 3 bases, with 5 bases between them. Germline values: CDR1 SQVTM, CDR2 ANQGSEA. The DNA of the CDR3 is TGCAGCGTTCACATCTACAATGAGCAGTTCTTC. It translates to CSVHIYNEQFF.

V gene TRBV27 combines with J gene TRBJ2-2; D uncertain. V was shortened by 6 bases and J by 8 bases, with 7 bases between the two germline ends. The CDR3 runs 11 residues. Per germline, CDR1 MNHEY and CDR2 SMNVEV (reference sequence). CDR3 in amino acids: CASSHLGELFF. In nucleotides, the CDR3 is TGTGCCAGCAGCCATCTGGGGGAGCTGTTTTTT.

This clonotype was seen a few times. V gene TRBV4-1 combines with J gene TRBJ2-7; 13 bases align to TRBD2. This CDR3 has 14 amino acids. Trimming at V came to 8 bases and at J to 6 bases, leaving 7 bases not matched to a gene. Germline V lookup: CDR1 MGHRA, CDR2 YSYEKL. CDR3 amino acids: CASGRLAGGPEQYF. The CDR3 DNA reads TGCGCCAGCGGGCGACTAGCGGGGGGTCCCGAGCAGTACTTC.

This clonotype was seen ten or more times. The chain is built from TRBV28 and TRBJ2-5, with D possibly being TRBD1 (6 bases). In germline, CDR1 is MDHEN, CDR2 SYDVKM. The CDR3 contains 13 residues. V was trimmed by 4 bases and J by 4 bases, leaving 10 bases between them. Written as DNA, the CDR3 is TGTGCCAGCAGTTGGGGGCGCGGAGAGACCCAGTACTTC. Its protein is CASSWGRGETQYF.

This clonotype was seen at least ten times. The CDR3 DNA reads TGCGCCAGCAGCTTGGAAGGGGGCCTTAGCTCCTACGAGCAGTACTTC. It yields the protein CASSLEGGLSSYEQYF. The rearrangement uses TRBV5-1 and TRBJ2-7, with 7 bases aligning to TRBD1. CDR1 and CDR2 from the germline V gene are SGHRS and YFSETQ. The CDR3 loop spans 16 amino acids. The V and J ends lost 0 bases and 0 bases, in that order; junction bases with no gene match: 6.

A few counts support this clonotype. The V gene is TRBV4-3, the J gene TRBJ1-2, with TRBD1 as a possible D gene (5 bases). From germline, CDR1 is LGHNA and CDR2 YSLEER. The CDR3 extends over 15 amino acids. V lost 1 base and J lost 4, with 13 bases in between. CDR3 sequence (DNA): TGCGCCAGCAGCCAAGGGGCCAGGGTGGGCTATGGCTACACCTTC. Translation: CASSQGARVGYGYTF.

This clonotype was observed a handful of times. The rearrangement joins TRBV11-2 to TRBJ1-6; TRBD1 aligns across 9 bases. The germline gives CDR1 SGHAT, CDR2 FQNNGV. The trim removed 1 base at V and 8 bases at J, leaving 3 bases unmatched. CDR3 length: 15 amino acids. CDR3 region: CASSLATGGYSPLHF. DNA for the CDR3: TGTGCCAGCAGCTTAGCTACAGGGGGCTATTCACCCCTCCACTTT.

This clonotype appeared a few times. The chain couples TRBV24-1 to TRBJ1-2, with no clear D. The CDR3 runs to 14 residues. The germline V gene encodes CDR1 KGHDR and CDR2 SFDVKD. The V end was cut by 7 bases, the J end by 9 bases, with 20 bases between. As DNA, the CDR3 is TGTGCCACCAGCGACACCAGCTCTCTATGGAGCTACACCTTC. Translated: CATSDTSSLWSYTF.

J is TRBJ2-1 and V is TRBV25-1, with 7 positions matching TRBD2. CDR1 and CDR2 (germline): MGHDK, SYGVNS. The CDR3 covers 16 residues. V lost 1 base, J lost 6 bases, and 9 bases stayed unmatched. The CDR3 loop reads CASSELLGAGVNEQFF. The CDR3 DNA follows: TGTGCCAGCAGTGAATTGCTAGGGGCGGGGGTCAATGAGCAGTTCTTC.

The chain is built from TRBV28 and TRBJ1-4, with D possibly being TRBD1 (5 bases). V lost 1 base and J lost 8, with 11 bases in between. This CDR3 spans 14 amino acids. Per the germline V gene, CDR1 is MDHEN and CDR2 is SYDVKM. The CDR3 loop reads CASSLLGREEKLFF. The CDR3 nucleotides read TGTGCCAGCAGTTTATTGGGGCGGGAGGAAAAACTGTTTTTT.

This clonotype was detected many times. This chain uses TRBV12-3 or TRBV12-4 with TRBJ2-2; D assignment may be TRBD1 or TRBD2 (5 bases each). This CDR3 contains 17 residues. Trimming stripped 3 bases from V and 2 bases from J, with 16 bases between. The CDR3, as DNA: TGTGCCAGCAGTTTGCTCTCTGGGACCAAAAACACCGGGGAGCTGTTTTTT. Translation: CASSLLSGTKNTGELFF.

For the CDR3, the DNA is TGTGCCAGCAGCCCTGACAGGAGCTCTGGAAACACCATATATTTT. Amino acid sequence: CASSPDRSSGNTIYF. This chain uses TRBV7-2 with TRBJ1-3; the D gene is possibly TRBD1 (6 bases). The CDR3 totals 15 residues. Germline CDR1 reads SGHTA; CDR2 reads FQGNSA. V lost 5 bases and J 0 bases, leaving 11 bases between the germline ends.

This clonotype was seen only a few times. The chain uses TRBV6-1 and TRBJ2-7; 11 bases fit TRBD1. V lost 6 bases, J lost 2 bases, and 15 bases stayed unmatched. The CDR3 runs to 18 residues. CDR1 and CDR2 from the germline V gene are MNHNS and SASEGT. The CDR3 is CASSWTGGFRRATYEQYF. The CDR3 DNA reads TGTGCCAGCAGCTGGACAGGGGGCTTTAGGCGGGCTACCTACGAGCAGTACTTC.

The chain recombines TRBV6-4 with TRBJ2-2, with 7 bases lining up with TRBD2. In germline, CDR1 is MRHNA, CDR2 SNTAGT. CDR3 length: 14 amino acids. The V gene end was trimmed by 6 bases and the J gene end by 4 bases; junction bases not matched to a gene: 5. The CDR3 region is CASRAPGGTGELFF. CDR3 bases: TGTGCCAGCAGGGCCCCGGGGGGCACCGGGGAGCTGTTTTTT.

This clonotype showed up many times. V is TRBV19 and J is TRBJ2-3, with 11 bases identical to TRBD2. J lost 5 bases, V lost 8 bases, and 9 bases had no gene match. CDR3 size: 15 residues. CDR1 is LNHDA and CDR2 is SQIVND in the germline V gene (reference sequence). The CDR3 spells CASSTLAGEKDTQYF. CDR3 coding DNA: TGTGCCAGTTCGACACTAGCGGGAGAGAAAGATACGCAGTATTTT.

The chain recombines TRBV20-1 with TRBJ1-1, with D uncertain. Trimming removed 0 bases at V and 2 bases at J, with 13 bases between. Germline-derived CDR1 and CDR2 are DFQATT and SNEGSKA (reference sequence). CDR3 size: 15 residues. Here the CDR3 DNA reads TGCAGTGCTAGAGATCCCGGTTGGTATAACACTGAAGCTTTCTTT. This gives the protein CSARDPGWYNTEAFF.

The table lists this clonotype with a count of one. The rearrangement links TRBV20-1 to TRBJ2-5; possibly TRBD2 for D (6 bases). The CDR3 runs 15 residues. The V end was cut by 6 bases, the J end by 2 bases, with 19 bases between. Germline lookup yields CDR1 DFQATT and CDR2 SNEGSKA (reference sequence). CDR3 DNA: TGCAGTGCCACTATCCGGCGGGGAACACAAGAGACCCAGTACTTC. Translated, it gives CSATIRRGTQETQYF.

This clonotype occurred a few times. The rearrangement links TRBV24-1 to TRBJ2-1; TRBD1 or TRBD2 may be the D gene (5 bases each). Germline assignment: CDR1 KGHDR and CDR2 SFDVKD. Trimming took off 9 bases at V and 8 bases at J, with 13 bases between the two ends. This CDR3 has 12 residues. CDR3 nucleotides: TGTGCCACCTCACTATGGGGGTATGAGCAGTTCTTC. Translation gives CATSLWGYEQFF.

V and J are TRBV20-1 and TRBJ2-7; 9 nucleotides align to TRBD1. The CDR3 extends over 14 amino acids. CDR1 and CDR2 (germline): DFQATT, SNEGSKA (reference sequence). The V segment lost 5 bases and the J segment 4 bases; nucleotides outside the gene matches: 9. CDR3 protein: CSARVGGQGYEQYF. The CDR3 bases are TGCAGTGCTCGCGTCGGCGGACAGGGGTACGAGCAGTACTTC.

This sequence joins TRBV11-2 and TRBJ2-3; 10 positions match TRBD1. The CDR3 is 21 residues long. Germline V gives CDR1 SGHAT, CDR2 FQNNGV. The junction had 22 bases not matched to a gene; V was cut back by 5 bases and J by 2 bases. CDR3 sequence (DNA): TGTGCCAGCAGCATCCCACTGATAGGAAGTGGACAGGGGGGATTCACAGATACGCAGTATTTT. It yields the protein CASSIPLIGSGQGGFTDTQYF.

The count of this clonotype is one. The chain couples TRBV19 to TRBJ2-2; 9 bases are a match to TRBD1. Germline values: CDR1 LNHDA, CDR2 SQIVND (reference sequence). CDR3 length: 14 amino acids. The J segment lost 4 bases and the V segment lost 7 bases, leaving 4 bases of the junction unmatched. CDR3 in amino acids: CASTQGAVTGELFF. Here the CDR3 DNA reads TGTGCCAGTACACAGGGGGCAGTCACCGGGGAGCTGTTTTTT. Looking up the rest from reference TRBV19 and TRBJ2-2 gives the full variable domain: DGGITQSPKYLFRKEGQNVTLSCEQNLNHDAMYWYRQDPGQGLRLIYYSQIVNDFQKGDIAEGYSVSREKKESFPLTVTSAQKNPTAFYLCASTQGAVTGELFFGEGSRLTVL.

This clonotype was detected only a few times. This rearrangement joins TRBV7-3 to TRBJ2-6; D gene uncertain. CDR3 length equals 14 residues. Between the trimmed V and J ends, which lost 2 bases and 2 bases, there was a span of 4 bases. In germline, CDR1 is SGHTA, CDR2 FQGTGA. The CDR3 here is CASSLHPGANVLTF. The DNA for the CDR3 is TGTGCCAGCAGCTTACATCCTGGGGCCAACGTCCTGACTTTC.

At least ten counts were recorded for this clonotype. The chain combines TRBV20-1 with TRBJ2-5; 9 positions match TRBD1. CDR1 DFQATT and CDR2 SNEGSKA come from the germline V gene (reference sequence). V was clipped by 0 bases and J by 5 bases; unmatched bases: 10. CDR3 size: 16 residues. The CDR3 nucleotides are TGCAGTGCTAGAGATTGGAAGGGACAGGGAACGGAGACCCAGTACTTC. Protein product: CSARDWKGQGTETQYF.

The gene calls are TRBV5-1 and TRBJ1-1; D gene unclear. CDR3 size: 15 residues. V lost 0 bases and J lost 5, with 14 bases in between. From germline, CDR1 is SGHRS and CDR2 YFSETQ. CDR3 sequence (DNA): TGCGCCAGCAGCTTGGAGCCGCTTAAGGGTACTGAAGCTTTCTTT. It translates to CASSLEPLKGTEAFF.

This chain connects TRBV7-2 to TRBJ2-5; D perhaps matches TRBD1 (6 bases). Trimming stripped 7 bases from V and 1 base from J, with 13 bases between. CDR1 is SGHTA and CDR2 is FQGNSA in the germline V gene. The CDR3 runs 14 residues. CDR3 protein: CASTQGLRQETQYF. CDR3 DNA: TGTGCCAGCACGCAGGGGCTACGCCAAGAGACCCAGTACTTC.

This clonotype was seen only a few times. Written as DNA, the CDR3 is TGCTCGGTTAAACCGGGCATGAACACTGAAGCTTTCTTT. Translation: CSVKPGMNTEAFF. The chain recombines TRBV20-1 with TRBJ1-1; D remains ambiguous. CDR3 length equals 13 residues. Germline CDR1 is DFQATT and CDR2 is SNEGSKA (reference sequence).

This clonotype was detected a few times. CDR3 sequence reads: CASSFLAGGAKNIQYF. The DNA for the CDR3 is TGTGCCAGCAGTTTCCTTGCAGGTGGGGCCAAAAACATTCAGTACTTC. The rearrangement uses TRBV28 and TRBJ2-4; D is unclear. The CDR3 totals 16 residues. V gave up 3 bases and J gave up 1 base, with 13 bases separating them. CDR1 and CDR2 (germline): MDHEN, SYDVKM.